This TCR beta chain was captured by sequencing in a study of lymphopenia after photon versus proton radiotherapy. The table came from immunoSEQ multiplex PCR; TCRdb's copy has only in-frame clones and leaves some out. The table has about 20,000 clones, around 90% seen once. The CDR3 runs to 18 residues. The V gene's germline CDR1 is MGHDK and CDR2 SYGVNS. The V segment lost 5 bases and the J segment 0 bases; nucleotides outside the gene matches: 12. Study observations and caveats: Under photons, naive T cells and diversity fell while effector/memory populations rose.

Worth noting for this clone: Its specificity is not known.

V usage is TRBV25-1 and J usage is TRBJ2-1; 8 bases align to TRBD1. This TCR was recovered from an older woman with pancreatic cancer. Some clones in this sample may be carry-over from other donors' samples. Sample: peripheral blood, taken from a patient treated with proton-based radiotherapy. DNA for the CDR3: TGTGCCAGCAGTCCACATTTGGGGGACAGGAGCTCCTACAATGAGCAGTTCTTC. Translated, it gives CASSPHLGDRSSYNEQFF.